This entry lists 18 T cell receptor beta chains sequenced from one sample in a study of blood T cell repertoires in COVID-19. Sequencing used immunoSEQ multiplex PCR; TCRdb keeps in-frame clones, though not all of them. The table shows under 200,000 clones, with roughly 85% occurring only once. Sequenced sample: peripheral blood. These TCRs come from a man in his 60s with acute or convalescent COVID-19.

The V and J genes are TRBV5-1 and TRBJ1-2, with 7 bases identical to TRBD1. Germline-derived CDR1 and CDR2 are SGHRS and YFSETQ. V shed 4 bases and J 8 bases; nucleotides not matched to a gene: 5. This CDR3 has 12 amino acids. The CDR3 DNA reads TGCGCCAGCAGCGGGGACAGACGGGGCTACACCTTC. This encodes CASSGDRRGYTF.

The chain couples TRBV19 to TRBJ1-6; D is unresolved. The CDR3 runs to 13 residues. Germline V gives CDR1 LNHDA, CDR2 SQIVND (reference sequence). The V gene lost 7 bases and the J gene lost 10 bases, with 14 bases spanning the gap. The CDR3: CASKRRNGSPLHF. CDR3 sequence (DNA): TGTGCCAGTAAGAGGCGAAATGGGTCACCCCTCCACTTT.

This clone was detected only once. The chain has TRBV3-1 (or the pseudogene TRBV3-2) and TRBJ1-2, with 7 positions matching TRBD1. Trimming at V came to 6 bases and at J to 4 bases, leaving 5 bases not matched to a gene. The CDR3 covers 13 residues. CDR1 is LGHDT and CDR2 is YNNKEL in the germline V gene (reference sequence). The CDR3 DNA is TGTGCCAGCAGTCGACAGGGACCCTATGGCTACACCTTC. Its translation is CASSRQGPYGYTF.

The chain recombines TRBV7-9 with TRBJ2-3, with D perhaps TRBD2 (6 bases). The V gene's germline CDR1 is SEHNR and CDR2 FQNEAQ (reference sequence). V lost 4 bases, J lost 6 bases, and 14 bases lay in between. The CDR3 length is 14 residues. CDR3 DNA: TGTGCCAGCAGCTCGGGGACTTTGATGGATACGCAGTATTTT. Translated: CASSSGTLMDTQYF.

The CDR3 coding sequence is TGTGCCAGCGGGGGCAGGGTTGGGACCTACGAGCAGTACTTC. Protein sequence: CASGGRVGTYEQYF. This chain joins TRBV28 and TRBJ2-7, with a weak D call TRBD1 (6 bases). CDR1 and CDR2 (germline): MDHEN, SYDVKM. Deletions cut 8 bases from V and 2 bases from J, with 16 bases between. This CDR3 is built from 14 residues.

The chain couples TRBV30 to TRBJ2-2; 10 bases are shared with TRBD2. V was clipped by 7 bases and J by 5 bases; unmatched bases: 13. The germline gives CDR1 GTSNPN, CDR2 SVGIG (reference sequence). The CDR3 sequence is 16 residues long. CDR3 residues: CAYGLAASSGTGELFF. The CDR3 DNA follows: TGTGCCTATGGACTAGCGGCCTCTAGCGGGACCGGGGAGCTGTTTTTT. Looking up the rest from reference TRBV30 and TRBJ2-2 gives the full variable domain: SQTIHQWPATLVQPVGSPLSLECTVEGTSNPNLYWYRQAAGRGLQLLFYSVGIGQISSEVPQNLSASRPQDRQFILSSKKLLLSDSGFYLCAYGLAASSGTGELFFGEGSRLTVL.

V gene TRBV9 combines with J gene TRBJ1-2, with D possibly being TRBD1 (5 bases). Germline assignment: CDR1 SGDLS and CDR2 YYNGEE. The CDR3 extends over 12 amino acids. V was shortened by 4 bases and J by 7 bases, with 11 bases between the two germline ends. The DNA for the CDR3 is TGTGCCAGCAGCCCCACGGGGGGTGGCTACACCTTC. Amino acids: CASSPTGGGYTF.

V gene TRBV6-5 combines with J gene TRBJ2-6; unclear D gene. Germline CDR1 is MNHEY and CDR2 is SVGAGI. The CDR3 runs to 15 residues. V gave up 0 bases and J gave up 0 bases, with 3 bases separating them. The CDR3 nucleotides are TGTGCCAGCAGTTACTCCAGCTCTGGGGCCAACGTCCTGACTTTC. This translates into CASSYSSSGANVLTF.

V gene TRBV19 combines with J gene TRBJ1-2, with 7 positions matching TRBD1. This CDR3 is built from 14 residues. Losses at the gene ends were 9 bases for V and 5 bases for J; bases not matched to a gene: 12. CDR1 and CDR2 from the germline V gene are LNHDA and SQIVND (reference sequence). CDR3 nucleotides: TGTGCCAGCTCTAAGGAGACAGGGTCTTATGGCTACACCTTC. Amino acid sequence: CASSKETGSYGYTF.

This rearrangement joins TRBV24-1 to TRBJ2-2, with D unresolved. The V end lost 5 bases, the J end lost 2 bases, and 8 bases lay between the germline ends. The CDR3 covers 14 residues. Germline V gives CDR1 KGHDR, CDR2 SFDVKD. Written as DNA, the CDR3 is TGTGCCACCAGTGGGTCTACCAACACCGGGGAGCTGTTTTTT. This gives the protein CATSGSTNTGELFF.

This clone is medium-sized. V usage is TRBV19 and J usage is TRBJ2-7, with 9 bases matching TRBD1. CDR3 length: 12 residues. V dropped 8 bases and J dropped 1; count of bases not matched to a gene: 0. Per the germline V gene, CDR1 is LNHDA and CDR2 is SQIVND (reference sequence). The CDR3 DNA is TGTGCCAGTGGACAGGGGTCCTACGAGCAGTACTTC. Translated: CASGQGSYEQYF.

The gene calls are TRBV5-4 and TRBJ1-1; a possible D gene is TRBD1 (5 bases). Trimming left V 0 bases short and J 4 bases short, with 13 bases between. Germline V gene sequence: CDR1 SGHNT, CDR2 YYREEE (reference sequence). The CDR3 sequence is 15 residues long. The CDR3 loop reads CASSLGGTGRTEAFF. CDR3 bases: TGTGCCAGCAGCTTGGGGGGCACGGGCCGCACTGAAGCTTTCTTT. Filled out from reference TRBV5-4 and TRBJ1-1, the complete variable domain reads ETGVTQSPTHLIKTRGQQVTLRCSSQSGHNTVSWYQQALGQGPQFIFQYYREEENGRGNFPPRFSGLQFPNYSSELNVNALELDDSALYLCASSLGGTGRTEAFFGQGTRLTVV.

This chain joins TRBV12-3 or TRBV12-4 and TRBJ1-2; the D is unclear. Between the trimmed V and J ends, which lost 1 base and 4 bases, there was a span of 4 bases. The CDR3 extends over 12 amino acids. The CDR3: CASSLGSYGYTF. Written as DNA, the CDR3 is TGTGCCAGCAGTTTAGGGAGCTATGGCTACACCTTC.

The chain carries TRBV9 and TRBJ1-2, with a possible D match to TRBD1 (6 bases). Trimming removed 0 bases at V and 4 bases at J, with 19 bases between. The CDR3 has 17 amino acids. Germline V gene data show CDR1 as SGDLS and CDR2 as YYNGEE. The CDR3: CASSVASGGRVGYGYTF. The CDR3 nucleotides are TGTGCCAGCAGCGTAGCTTCGGGGGGGCGCGTTGGCTATGGCTACACCTTC.

The V call is TRBV27, the J call TRBJ1-1; 12 bases line up with TRBD1. The length of the CDR3 is 16 residues. CDR1 and CDR2 (germline): MNHEY, SMNVEV (reference sequence). V lost 6 bases and J lost 11; bases outside the gene matches: 16. Here the CDR3 reads CASSLGPGQGALWAFF. The DNA of the CDR3 is TGTGCCAGCAGCCTTGGACCGGGACAGGGGGCTCTCTGGGCTTTCTTT.

This rearrangement joins TRBV12-5 to TRBJ2-1; 16 nucleotides line up with TRBD2. V gave up 6 bases and J gave up 9 bases; unmatched junction bases: 5. Germline V gives CDR1 LGHNT, CDR2 FRNRAP. The CDR3 totals 15 residues. Written as DNA, the CDR3 is TGTGCTAGTGGCCCGGGACTAGCGGGAGGGGTTGAGCAGTTCTTC. Its protein is CASGPGLAGGVEQFF.

The chain uses TRBV6-5 and TRBJ2-3; 10 nucleotides agree with TRBD2. With 6 bases clipped from V and 5 bases from J, the junction kept 2 bases outside the gene matches. The CDR3 is 13 amino acids. Germline assignment: CDR1 MNHEY and CDR2 SVGAGI. The chain's CDR3 is CASRTSGLDTQYF. DNA for the CDR3: TGTGCCAGCAGGACTAGCGGGCTAGATACGCAGTATTTT.

The chain combines TRBV9 with TRBJ1-6, with D maybe TRBD1 (5 bases). The CDR3 covers 14 residues. CDR1 and CDR2 from the germline V gene are SGDLS and YYNGEE. The V and J ends lost 4 bases and 4 bases respectively, with 9 bases between them. CDR3 residues: CASSPRQYNSPLHF. The CDR3 DNA follows: TGTGCCAGCAGCCCCCGACAGTATAATTCACCCCTCCACTTT.